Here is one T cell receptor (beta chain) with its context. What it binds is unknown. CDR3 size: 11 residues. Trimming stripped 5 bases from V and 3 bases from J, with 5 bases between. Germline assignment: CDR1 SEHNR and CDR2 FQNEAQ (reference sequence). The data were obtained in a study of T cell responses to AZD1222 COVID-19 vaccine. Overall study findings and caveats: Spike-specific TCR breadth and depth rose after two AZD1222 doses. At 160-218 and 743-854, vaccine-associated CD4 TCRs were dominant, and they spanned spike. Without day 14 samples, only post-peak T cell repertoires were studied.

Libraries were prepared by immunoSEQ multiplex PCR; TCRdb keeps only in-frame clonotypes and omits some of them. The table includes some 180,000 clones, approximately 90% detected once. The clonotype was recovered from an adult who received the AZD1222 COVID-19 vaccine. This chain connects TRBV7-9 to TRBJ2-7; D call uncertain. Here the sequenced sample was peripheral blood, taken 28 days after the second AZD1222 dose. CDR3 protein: CASSPDYEQYF. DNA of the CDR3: TGTGCCAGCAGCCCTGACTACGAGCAGTACTTC. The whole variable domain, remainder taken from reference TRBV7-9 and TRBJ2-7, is DTGVSQNPRHKITKRGQNVTFRCDPISEHNRLYWYRQTLGQGPEFLTYFQNEAQLEKSRLLSDRFSAERPKGSFSTLEIQRTEQGDSAMYLCASSPDYEQYFGPGTRLTVT.